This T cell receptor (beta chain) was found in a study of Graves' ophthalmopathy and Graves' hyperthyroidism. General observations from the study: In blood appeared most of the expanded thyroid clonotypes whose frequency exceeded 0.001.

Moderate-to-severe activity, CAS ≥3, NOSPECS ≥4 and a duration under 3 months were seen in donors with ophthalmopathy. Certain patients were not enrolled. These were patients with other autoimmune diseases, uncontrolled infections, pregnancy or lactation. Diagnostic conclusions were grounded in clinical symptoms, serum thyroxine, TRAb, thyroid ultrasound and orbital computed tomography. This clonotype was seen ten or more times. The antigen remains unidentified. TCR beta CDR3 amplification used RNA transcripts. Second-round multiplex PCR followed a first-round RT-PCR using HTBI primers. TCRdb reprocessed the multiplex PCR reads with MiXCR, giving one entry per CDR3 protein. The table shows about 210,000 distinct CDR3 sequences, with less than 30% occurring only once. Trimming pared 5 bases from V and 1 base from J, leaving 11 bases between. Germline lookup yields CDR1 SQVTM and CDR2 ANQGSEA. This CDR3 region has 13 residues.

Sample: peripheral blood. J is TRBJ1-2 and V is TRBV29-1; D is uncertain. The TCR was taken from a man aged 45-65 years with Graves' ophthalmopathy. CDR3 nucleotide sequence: TGCAGCGTTTTGACGCCGGATAACTATGGCTACACCTTC. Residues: CSVLTPDNYGYTF.